A selection of T cell receptor beta chains follows, all from one sample in a study of blood T cell repertoires in COVID-19. Assay: immunoSEQ multiplex PCR; the TCRdb copy retains only in-frame clones and omits some. This table holds about 140,000 clones, more than 75% found once. The specimen was peripheral blood. The origin of the receptors is a woman in her fifties or sixties with acute or convalescent COVID-19. Each CDR3 is given with its conserved first and last residue. Fields, in order: clone size, J gene, V gene, D gene, CDR3 DNA, CDR3 protein. A D gene is named only where the DNA matches it firmly. Rows give clone size only sometimes, using once, few, many, or a class for an expanded clone.

-	TRBJ2-1	TRBV18	-	TGTGCCAGCTCACCAAGGGGGGGGCCCTACAATGAGCAGTTCTTC	CASSPRGGPYNEQFF
-	TRBJ2-1	TRBV7-2	-	TGTGCCAGCAGCCTTCATTGGGGGCCTAAAATATACAATGAGCAGTTCTTC	CASSLHWGPKIYNEQFF
-	TRBJ2-7	TRBV28	-	TGTGCCAGCAGGACAACTCCCCATCGGGAGCAGTACTTC	CASRTTPHREQYF
once	TRBJ2-2	TRBV18	TRBD1	TGTGCCAGCACTTACGCCGGGACAGGGAACACCGGGGAGCTGTTTTTT	CASTYAGTGNTGELFF
-	TRBJ2-5	TRBV3-1/TRBV3-2	-	TGTGCCAGCAGCCAAGAAGGGGGGGCCGGGGGGGAGACCCAGTACTTC	CASSQEGGAGGETQYF
-	TRBJ2-7	TRBV7-2	TRBD2	TGTGCCAGCAGCGTAGCGGGGAGCCCTTTGCCGTACGAGCAGTACTTC	CASSVAGSPLPYEQYF
-	TRBJ1-5	TRBV3-1/TRBV3-2	-	TGTGCCAGCAGCCAAGAGCCCCTGGGACACAGCAATCAGCCCCAGCATTTT	CASSQEPLGHSNQPQHF
-	TRBJ2-7	TRBV6-5	-	TGTGCCAGCATCCAAGGGCAGGGAGGCTACGAGCAGTACTTC	CASIQGQGGYEQYF
-	TRBJ1-2	TRBV15	TRBD1	TGTGCCACCAGCAGAGACGCCGAGGTGGACAGGGCTAACTATGGCTACACCTTC	CATSRDAEVDRANYGYTF
-	TRBJ1-2	TRBV4-2	TRBD1	TGTGCCAGCAGCCATGGATATCGACAGGGGCAACCAACTAACTATGGCTACACCTTC	CASSHGYRQGQPTNYGYTF
-	TRBJ1-6	TRBV6-1	TRBD1	TGTGCCAGCAGAGAAACAGGGGTAGGGGAAAATTCACCCCTCCACTTT	CASRETGVGENSPLHF
once	TRBJ1-3	TRBV29-1	-	TGCAGCGTTGAACTAAGCTCCCCTGGAAACACCATATATTTT	CSVELSSPGNTIYF
-	TRBJ1-5	TRBV6-1	-	TGTGCCAGCAGTGAAATGAAGGGGTCGTATAGCAATCAGCCCCAGCATTTT	CASSEMKGSYSNQPQHF
-	TRBJ2-1	TRBV19	TRBD1	TGTGCCAGTAGTATCGGACAGGGGGCGCGAAGCAAGAATGAGCAGTTCTTC	CASSIGQGARSKNEQFF
-	TRBJ1-4	TRBV14	-	TGTGCCAGCAGCCTTCAGGAAGGGAGTGAAAAACTGTTTTTT	CASSLQEGSEKLFF
-	TRBJ1-6	TRBV5-5	TRBD1	TGTGCCAGCAGCTTGGGGGCAGGGGGCCTTTCACCCCTCCACTTT	CASSLGAGGLSPLHF
-	TRBJ2-2	TRBV3-1/TRBV3-2	TRBD2	TGTGCCAGCAGCCATATAGCGGGGGGGAGCACCGGGGAGCTGTTTTTT	CASSHIAGGSTGELFF
-	TRBJ2-3	TRBV18	TRBD1	TGTGCCAGCTCACCTCTAAACGGGGCCAGGGGGCGCGGAGATACGCAGTATTTT	CASSPLNGARGRGDTQYF
-	TRBJ1-1	TRBV29-1	TRBD1	TGCAGCGTTGAAAACCGACAGGGGAACACTGAAGCTTTCTTT	CSVENRQGNTEAFF
-	TRBJ1-2	TRBV27	TRBD1	TGTGCCAGCAGTTTAAAATCCCGACAGGGTACGGATGGCTACACCTTC	CASSLKSRQGTDGYTF
-	TRBJ2-2	TRBV9	-	TGTGCCAGCAGCCCATACACCGGGGAGCTGTTTTTT	CASSPYTGELFF
-	TRBJ2-2	TRBV4-3	-	TGCGCCAGCAGCCAATCGTCTTTGACTTCCAATCGAGGCGGGGAGCTGTTTTTT	CASSQSSLTSNRGGELFF
-	TRBJ1-5	TRBV12-5	-	TGTGCTAGTGGTCATAGCGTTAGCAATCAGCCCCAGCATTTT	CASGHSVSNQPQHF
-	TRBJ2-2	TRBV11-1	TRBD1	TGTGCCAGCGGACAGGGCGGGACCGGGGAGCTGTTTTTT	CASGQGGTGELFF
-	TRBJ1-2	TRBV7-2	-	TGTGCCAGCAGCTGGACAGCCGCTAACTATGGCTACACCTTC	CASSWTAANYGYTF
-	TRBJ1-1	TRBV6-2/TRBV6-3	TRBD1	TGTGCCAGCAGTTACTCTCGATGGGCGTCCGGGACAGCGAACACTGAAGCTTTCTTT	CASSYSRWASGTANTEAFF
once	TRBJ2-1	TRBV6-5	TRBD1	TGTGCCAGCATCGGACAGGGATCGGGTGAGCAGTTCTTC	CASIGQGSGEQFF
few	TRBJ1-2	TRBV6-5	-	TGTGCCAGCAGTTACGGCGGTCTCTATGGCTACACCTTC	CASSYGGLYGYTF
-	TRBJ1-1	TRBV5-1	-	TGCGCCAGCAGCTACGGTGGTACTGAAGCTTTCTTT	CASSYGGTEAFF
-	TRBJ2-3	TRBV27	TRBD2	TGTGCCAGCAGTTACCTAGCGGGGGGGATGGATACGCAGTATTTT	CASSYLAGGMDTQYF
-	TRBJ2-5	TRBV6-5	TRBD1	TGTGCCAGCAGTCAATCCGGGACAGAAGAGACCCAGTACTTC	CASSQSGTEETQYF
-	TRBJ2-1	TRBV7-3	-	TGTGCCAGCAGCAGAGAAGCGGGCGTACCAGGTGATGAGCAGTTCTTC	CASSREAGVPGDEQFF
-	TRBJ2-1	TRBV11-1	TRBD1	TGTGCCAGCAGCCCCCAGACAGGGGGCGGCGATGAGCAGTTCTTC	CASSPQTGGGDEQFF
-	TRBJ1-2	TRBV19	-	TGTGCCAGTAGTACCCCCTCATCGGGGAACTATGGCTACACCTTC	CASSTPSSGNYGYTF
-	TRBJ2-3	TRBV27	TRBD1	TGTGCCAGCAGTTTAAGGGGACAGGGGGCGGATACGCAGTATTTT	CASSLRGQGADTQYF
-	TRBJ2-1	TRBV2	-	TGTGCCAGCACGGGGGACGGATCCTACAATGAGCAGTTCTTC	CASTGDGSYNEQFF
-	TRBJ2-7	TRBV25-1	TRBD1	TGTGCCAGCAGCCGACCCGGGACAGGGATCTACGAGCAGTACTTC	CASSRPGTGIYEQYF
-	TRBJ2-5	TRBV6-2/TRBV6-3	TRBD2	TGTGCCAGCAGTAGATCCCGGGGGGGAGAGACCCAGTACTTC	CASSRSRGGETQYF
many	TRBJ1-2	TRBV7-9	TRBD1	TGTGCCAGCAAACCGACGACAGGGCACTACACCTTC	CASKPTTGHYTF
-	TRBJ1-6	TRBV6-5	-	TGTGCCAGCAGTTACGCAGGGAATTCACCCCTCCACTTT	CASSYAGNSPLHF
-	TRBJ1-1	TRBV7-8	-	TGTGCCAGCAGCTTGGTCCAGTCCACTGAAGCTTTCTTT	CASSLVQSTEAFF
-	TRBJ2-3	TRBV7-6	TRBD2	TGTGCCAGCAGCTATAGCGGGGACACAGATACGCAGTATTTT	CASSYSGDTDTQYF
-	TRBJ1-5	TRBV19	-	TGTGCCAGTAGTATTCATCAGGGGCCCGGCAACCAGCCCCAGCATTTT	CASSIHQGPGNQPQHF
-	TRBJ2-3	TRBV6-5	-	TGTGCCAGCAGTCCGAGACAGGGAGGTACAGATACGCAGTATTTT	CASSPRQGGTDTQYF